In its sample, the clone carrying this TCR beta chain was seen many times. In TCRdb, the RT-PCR reads were re-called with MiXCR into one record per CDR3 protein. This sample has roughly 670,000 distinct CDR3 sequences, with 14% found just once. The CDR3 sequence is 15 residues long. The germline gives CDR1 DFQATT, CDR2 SNEGSKA (reference sequence). The ends lost 0 bases at V and 8 bases at J; junction bases unmatched: 6. The data originate from a study of response to subunit inactivated influenza vaccine. V gene TRBV20-1 combines with J gene TRBJ2-1; TRBD2 matches 11 bases. The TCR comes from a man aged 45 to 65 who received an inactivated influenza vaccine. Material: PBMCs from blood, obtained around two weeks before vaccination. Here the CDR3 DNA reads TGCAGTGCTAGAGATCCCCTAGCGGGAGGCCATGAGCAGTTCTTC. The encoded protein is CSARDPLAGGHEQFF.